This T cell receptor (beta chain) is drawn from a study of blood T cell repertoires in COVID-19. Study background: PBMCs, B-cell-depleted T cells, or T cells were the source of the cDNA or gDNA that made up the material.

Sequenced by immunoSEQ multiplex PCR; TCRdb stores in-frame clones only, minus some. The sample holds 300,000 to 450,000 clones, approximately 89% seen once. CDR3 length: 18 amino acids. Germline V CDR1 and CDR2: MDHEN, SYDVKM. V was clipped by 7 bases and J by 7 bases, with 31 bases between them. Sequenced sample: peripheral blood. J is TRBJ1-2 and V is TRBV28; tentative D call: TRBD1 (6 bases). The TCR sequence derives from a woman aged 55-70 years with COVID-19, enrolled during active disease. The CDR3 spells CASTLRTVGNYGYTGYTF. The CDR3 bases are TGTGCCAGCACCCTTAGGACAGTAGGAAACTATGGCTATACTGGCTACACCTTC.